This T cell receptor (beta chain) was found in a study of CD8 T cells in ankylosing spondylitis (dated by TCRdb to 2016 to 2017). Turning to the overall study: To find TCR variants linked to disease, the study profiled T cell receptor beta repertoires in ankylosing spondylitis patients and healthy donors. The whole study cohort included some 100 healthy donors and 25 ankylosing spondylitis patients. Peripheral blood was sampled, and synovial fluid was additionally collected from ankylosing spondylitis patients.

Sequencing instrument: Illumina HiSeq 2500. Quantitative 5'-RACE with molecular barcodes was used to prepare TCR beta libraries. The paper's processing steps were these. To identify disease-linked TCR variants, a new computational method was used, one built on a probabilistic model of VDJ rearrangement. The public reads were run again by TCRdb, first through fastp at Q25 and then through MiXCR, and only productive beta chains were kept. Under each unique CDR3 protein, matching rows form one entry showing the most common genes and DNA. These V and J calls originate from TCRdb's pipeline instead of the authors' own analysis. This sample gives approximately 250,000 distinct CDR3 sequences in total; under 8.5% of them show up just once. 4% to 5% of the sample rests with the top ten. CDR1 and CDR2, looked up from the germline V gene (reference sequence), are SEHNR and FQNEAQ. V is pared back by 1 base and J by 2 bases, with 9 bases lying between the germline termini. The CDR3 measures 15 amino acids from cysteine to phenylalanine. Only CDR3 DNA remains: 45 bases, in frame from the first base.

In regard to this clonotype: Its antigen is currently not known. No base quality information exists; no much larger clone differs at one position.

What the study reported, not specific to this receptor: The disease-linked clones showed a CD8+ phenotype and occurred at relatively low frequencies in peripheral blood. Blood from ankylosing spondylitis patients appeared to be characterized by a TCR beta motif made up of under 10 highly homologous amino acid variants. According to the report, matched synovial fluid samples from ankylosing spondylitis patients were significantly enriched for the disease-linked clones. Some TCR beta motif variants had previously been reported in synovial fluid and blood of reactive arthritis patients, which suggested common disease-initiation mechanisms.

The V and J segments used are TRBV7-9 and TRBJ1-5; the D gene is not confidently resolved. This clonotype was obtained from a female donor with ankylosing spondylitis or in good health (not recorded which). Sequenced material: blood, either unsorted or a sorted T cell fraction (not recorded which). The encoded CDR3 is CASSLVGFGNQPQHF. Here is the DNA: TGTGCCAGCAGCTTAGTGGGGTTTGGCAATCAGCCCCAGCATTTT. Extended through the reference TRBV7-9 and TRBJ1-5 proteins, this CDR3 yields the full variable domain: DTGVSQNPRHKITKRGQNVTFRCDPISEHNRLYWYRQTLGQGPEFLTYFQNEAQLEKSRLLSDRFSAERPKGSFSTLEIQRTEQGDSAMYLCASSLVGFGNQPQHFGDGTRLSIL.